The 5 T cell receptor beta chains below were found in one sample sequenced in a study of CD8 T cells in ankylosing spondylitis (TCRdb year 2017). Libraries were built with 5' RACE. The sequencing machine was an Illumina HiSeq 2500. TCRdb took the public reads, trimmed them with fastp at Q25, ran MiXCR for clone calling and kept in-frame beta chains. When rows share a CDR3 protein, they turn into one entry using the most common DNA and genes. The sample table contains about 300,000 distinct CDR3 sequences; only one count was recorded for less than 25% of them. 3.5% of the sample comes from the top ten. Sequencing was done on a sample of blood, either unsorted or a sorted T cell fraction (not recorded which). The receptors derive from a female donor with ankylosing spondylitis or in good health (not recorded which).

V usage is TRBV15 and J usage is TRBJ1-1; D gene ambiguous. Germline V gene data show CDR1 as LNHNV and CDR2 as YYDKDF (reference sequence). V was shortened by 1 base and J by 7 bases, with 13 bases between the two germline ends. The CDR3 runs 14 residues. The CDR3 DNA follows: TGTGCCACCAGCAGAGCCGGGGATTTCGGTGAAGCTTTCTTT. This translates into CATSRAGDFGEAFF.

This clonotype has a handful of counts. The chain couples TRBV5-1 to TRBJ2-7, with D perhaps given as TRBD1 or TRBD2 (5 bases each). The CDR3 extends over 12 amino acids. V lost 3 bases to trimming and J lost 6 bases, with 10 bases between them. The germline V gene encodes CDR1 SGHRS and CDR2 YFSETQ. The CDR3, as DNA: TGCGCCAGCAGCTGGGGGTCGGGCGAGCAGTACTTC. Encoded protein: CASSWGSGEQYF.

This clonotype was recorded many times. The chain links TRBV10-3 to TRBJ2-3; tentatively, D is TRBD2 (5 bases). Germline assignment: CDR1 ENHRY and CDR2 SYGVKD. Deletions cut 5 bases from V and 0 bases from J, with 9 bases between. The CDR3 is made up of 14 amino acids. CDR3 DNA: TGTGCCATCAGTAAGGGCGGGAGCACAGATACGCAGTATTTT. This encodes CAISKGGSTDTQYF.

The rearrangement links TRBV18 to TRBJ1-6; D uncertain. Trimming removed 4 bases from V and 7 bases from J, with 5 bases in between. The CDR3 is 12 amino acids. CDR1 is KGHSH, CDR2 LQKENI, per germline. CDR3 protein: CASSRENSPLHF. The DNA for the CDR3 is TGTGCCAGCTCACGAGAGAATTCACCCCTCCACTTT.

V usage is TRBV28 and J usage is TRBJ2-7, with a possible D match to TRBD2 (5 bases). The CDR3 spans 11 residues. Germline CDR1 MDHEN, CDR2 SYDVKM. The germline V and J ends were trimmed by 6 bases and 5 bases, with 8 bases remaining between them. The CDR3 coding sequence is TGTGCCAGCAGGAGGGAGCACGAGCAGTACTTC. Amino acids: CASRREHEQYF. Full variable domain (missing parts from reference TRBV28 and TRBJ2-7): DVKVTQSSRYLVKRTGEKVFLECVQDMDHENMFWYRQDPGLGLRLIYFSYDVKMKEKGDIPEGYSVSREKKERFSLILESASTNQTSMYLCASRREHEQYFGPGTRLTVT.